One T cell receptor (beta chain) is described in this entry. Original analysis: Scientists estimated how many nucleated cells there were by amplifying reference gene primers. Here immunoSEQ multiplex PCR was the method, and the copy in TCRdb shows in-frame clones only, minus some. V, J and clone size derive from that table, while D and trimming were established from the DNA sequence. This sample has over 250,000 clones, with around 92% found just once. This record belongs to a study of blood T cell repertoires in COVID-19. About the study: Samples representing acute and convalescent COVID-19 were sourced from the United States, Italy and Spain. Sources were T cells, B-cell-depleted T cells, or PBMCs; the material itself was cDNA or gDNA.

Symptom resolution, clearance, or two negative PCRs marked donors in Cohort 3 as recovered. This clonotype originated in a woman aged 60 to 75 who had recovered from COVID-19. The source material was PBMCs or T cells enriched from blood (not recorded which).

This chain's CDR3 is CASSPVFRDIINYGYTF. The CDR3 DNA sequence: TGTGCCAGCAGCCCCGTCTTCCGGGACATTATTAACTATGGCTACACCTTC. The chain couples TRBV7-9 to TRBJ1-2, with D maybe TRBD1 (6 bases). From germline, CDR1 is SEHNR and CDR2 FQNEAQ (reference sequence). The CDR3 contains 17 residues. The V and J ends lost 5 bases and 1 base respectively, with 20 bases between them. Full variable domain (rest looked up from reference TRBV7-9 and TRBJ1-2): DTGVSQNPRHKITKRGQNVTFRCDPISEHNRLYWYRQTLGQGPEFLTYFQNEAQLEKSRLLSDRFSAERPKGSFSTLEIQRTEQGDSAMYLCASSPVFRDIINYGYTFGSGTRLTVV.